This TCR beta chain came from a study of blood T cell repertoires in COVID-19. Using immunoSEQ multiplex PCR, the repertoire was profiled, and TCRdb retains in-frame clones only, with some absent. The table has approximately 300,000 clones, about nine tenths seen once. The TCR comes from a woman aged 25 to 39 who had recovered from COVID-19. Material: PBMCs or T cells enriched from blood (not recorded which).

This CDR3 is CASGLGTANEKLFF. CDR3 nucleotides: TGTGCTAGTGGCCTTGGGACAGCTAATGAAAAACTGTTTTTT. The rearrangement links TRBV12-5 to TRBJ1-4; 7 positions agree with TRBD1. The ends lost 6 bases at V and 3 bases at J; junction bases unmatched: 4. CDR1 and CDR2 (germline): LGHNT, FRNRAP. The CDR3 totals 14 residues.